This is a list of T cell receptor beta chains from one sample in a study of blood T cell repertoires in COVID-19. The data were produced by immunoSEQ multiplex PCR, yet TCRdb's version contains in-frame clones alone and is incomplete. The table lists over 110,000 clones, about four fifths of them singletons. Input material: peripheral blood. Every receptor here comes from a man aged 70 or older who had recovered from COVID-19. The CDR3 runs from the conserved cysteine through the conserved F or W. D genes are given only for firm matches. Some rows mark clone size as missing; the rest say once, few, many or name a class of expanded clone.

J,size,V,length,D,DNA,CDR3
TRBJ2-7,NA,TRBV6-5,14,TRBD2,TGTGCCAGCAGTACACTAGCGGGAGCCCACGAGCAGTACTTC,CASSTLAGAHEQYF
TRBJ1-3,NA,TRBV18,14,NA,TGTGCCAGCTCACCACAGAGCTCTGGAAACACCATATATTTT,CASSPQSSGNTIYF
TRBJ1-5,NA,TRBV5-6,15,NA,TGTGCCAGCAGCTCGGGACTGCTTTCGAATCAGCCCCAGCATTTT,CASSSGLLSNQPQHF
TRBJ2-5,NA,TRBV24-1,12,NA,TGTGCCACCAGCGCGCAAAAAGAGACCCAGTACTTC,CATSAQKETQYF
TRBJ2-1,NA,TRBV7-2,15,TRBD2,TGTGCCAGCAGCTTAGCGGGAGGGCCCTACAATGAGCAGTTCTTC,CASSLAGGPYNEQFF
TRBJ2-1,NA,TRBV5-4,14,TRBD1,TGTGCCAGCAGCTCTGGACAGGGGATCAATGAGCAGTTCTTC,CASSSGQGINEQFF
TRBJ2-5,NA,TRBV7-9,14,TRBD1,TGTGCCAGCAGGCGGGACAGGGGACGGGAGACCCAGTACTTC,CASRRDRGRETQYF
TRBJ1-1,NA,TRBV18,13,NA,TGTGCCAGCTCACCGTCCCAGGACACTGAAGCTTTCTTT,CASSPSQDTEAFF
TRBJ2-3,few,TRBV6-5,15,TRBD2,TGTGCCAGCAACCCGGGGAGCGGGAGAGGAGATACGCAGTATTTT,CASNPGSGRGDTQYF
TRBJ1-5,NA,TRBV10-3,14,NA,TGTGCCATCAGGGGCCGGGAAGAAGGTCAGCCCCAGCATTTT,CAIRGREEGQPQHF
TRBJ2-7,NA,TRBV4-1,13,TRBD2,TGCGCCAGCGGGATAGCGGGGACCTACGAGCAGTACTTC,CASGIAGTYEQYF
TRBJ2-7,NA,TRBV5-1,13,NA,TGCGCCAGCAGCTTGGGAGGACTAACAGAGCAGTACTTC,CASSLGGLTEQYF
TRBJ2-4,NA,TRBV19,14,NA,TGTGCCAGTAGTCCCGGACAAGCCAAAAACATTCAGTACTTC,CASSPGQAKNIQYF
TRBJ2-2,NA,TRBV7-6,16,TRBD2,TGTGCCAGCTGGCGGGGGGTTTCTACGAACACCGGGGAGCTGTTTTTT,CASWRGVSTNTGELFF
TRBJ2-1,NA,TRBV19,15,TRBD2,TGTGCCAGTAGTATGACCAGCGGGAGAAGTGATGAGCAGTTCTTC,CASSMTSGRSDEQFF
TRBJ1-2,few,TRBV30,16,TRBD1,TGTGCCTGGAGTCCCTCGGGACAGGGGGCCCTTTATGGCTACACCTTC,CAWSPSGQGALYGYTF
TRBJ1-5,NA,TRBV6-5,14,NA,TGTGCCAGCAGAGCCCAGGGCGCTAATCAGCCCCAGCATTTT,CASRAQGANQPQHF
TRBJ2-3,NA,TRBV9,13,NA,TGTGCCAGCAGCCCCGAACCCGGAGATACGCAGTATTTT,CASSPEPGDTQYF
TRBJ2-5,NA,TRBV7-3,16,NA,TGTGCCAGCAGCAAAACAGGGTCCGGTGCCGGAGAGACCCAGTACTTC,CASSKTGSGAGETQYF
TRBJ2-5,NA,TRBV5-6,15,TRBD2,TGTGCCAGCAGCCTTCCCGGGGGGATAGTAGAGACCCAGTACTTC,CASSLPGGIVETQYF
TRBJ2-3,NA,TRBV7-8,15,NA,TGTGCCAGCAGCCCGAGGGGGGGAGGGAAAGATACGCAGTATTTT,CASSPRGGGKDTQYF
TRBJ2-3,NA,TRBV9,14,NA,TGTGCCAGCAGCGACCGCCCAGGGGACGATACGCAGTATTTT,CASSDRPGDDTQYF
TRBJ2-1,NA,TRBV27,19,TRBD2,TGTGCCAGCAGTTTATACGGACTAGCGGGAGGGGGGACCCACAATGAGCAGTTCTTC,CASSLYGLAGGGTHNEQFF
TRBJ2-1,NA,TRBV5-6,15,TRBD2,TGTGCCAGCAGCGTGGGGCGGGAGACTTTGGATGAGCAGTTCTTC,CASSVGRETLDEQFF
TRBJ2-1,NA,TRBV11-2,15,NA,TGTGCCAGCAGCTTAGGGTCGCGGGGCAGAGGTGAGCAGTTCTTC,CASSLGSRGRGEQFF
TRBJ1-6,NA,TRBV18,15,TRBD1,TGTGCCAGCTCATCGGGGACAGGGATAATTTCACCCCTCCACTTT,CASSSGTGIISPLHF
TRBJ1-3,NA,TRBV4-2,14,NA,TGTGCCAGCAGCCAAGGACAGGACGGAAACACCATATATTTT,CASSQGQDGNTIYF
TRBJ2-2,few,TRBV19,15,TRBD2,TGTGCCAGTACGACTAGCGGGGTGAACACCGGGGAGCTGTTTTTT,CASTTSGVNTGELFF
TRBJ1-5,many,TRBV5-6,15,NA,TGTGCCAGCAGCTTGGGAGGCAGGGCTACTCAGCCCCAGCATTTT,CASSLGGRATQPQHF